The 23 T cell receptor beta chains below come from one sample, sequenced in a study of T cell clones after liver transplantation. The method was immunoSEQ multiplex PCR; TCRdb's version includes in-frame clones alone and lacks a portion of them. The sample holds 55,000 to 75,000 clones, roughly 70% seen once. Sequenced here: CD4+ T cells from blood, sampled at the approximately 15-month timepoint. The receptors shown here come from a human patient who received a liver transplant. Some of these T cells may belong to the graft donor.

The chain links TRBV6-5 to TRBJ2-2; TRBD2 is a possible D gene (5 bases). The CDR3 covers 13 residues. Germline V gene lookup returns CDR1 MNHEY and CDR2 SVGAGI. The germline V and J ends were trimmed by 6 bases and 3 bases, with 8 bases remaining between them. The CDR3 sequence is CASSLAHTGELFF. The CDR3 DNA is TGTGCCAGCAGCCTAGCACACACCGGGGAGCTGTTTTTT.

The chain carries TRBV27 and TRBJ1-1; tentatively, D is TRBD1 (5 bases). The CDR3 sequence is 14 residues long. The ends were cut back, 7 bases at V and 4 bases at J, with 16 bases in the middle. In germline, CDR1 is MNHEY, CDR2 SMNVEV (reference sequence). The CDR3 is CASNRGVGGTEAFF. In DNA form, the CDR3 reads TGTGCCAGCAACCGAGGGGTTGGGGGCACTGAAGCTTTCTTT.

This chain joins TRBV7-2 and TRBJ2-7; 14 bases fit TRBD2. The CDR3 spans 18 residues. V gave up 5 bases and J gave up 2 bases; unmatched junction bases: 11. CDR1 is SGHTA and CDR2 is FQGNSA in the germline V gene. CDR3 DNA: TGTGCCAGCAGCCTACTCCCGGGACTAGCGGGGGCCCCCTACGAGCAGTACTTC. Protein product: CASSLLPGLAGAPYEQYF.

The chain has TRBV7-9 and TRBJ2-7; 7 nucleotides agree with TRBD2. Trimming removed 2 bases from V and 9 bases from J; junction bases left unmatched: 13. Germline loops: CDR1 SEHNR, CDR2 FQNEAQ (reference sequence). The CDR3 sequence is 15 residues long. The chain's CDR3 is CASSLSLGPSSGQYF. CDR3 nucleotides: TGTGCCAGCAGCTTATCCCTTGGCCCGTCTAGCGGGCAGTACTTC.

This clone has ten or more counts. The CDR3 region is CASSPTGGINEKLFF. As DNA, the CDR3 is TGTGCCAGCAGCCCGACGGGGGGGATTAATGAAAAACTGTTTTTT. The J gene is TRBJ1-4, the V gene TRBV11-2; a weak D match, TRBD1 (5 bases). This CDR3 region has 15 residues. The V gene's germline CDR1 is SGHAT and CDR2 FQNNGV. Trimming cost V 5 bases and J 4 bases, with 14 bases left between them.

This chain joins TRBV27 and TRBJ2-1, with a possible D match to TRBD1 (6 bases). In germline, CDR1 is MNHEY, CDR2 SMNVEV (reference sequence). The germline V and J ends were trimmed by 6 bases and 4 bases, with 19 bases remaining between them. This CDR3 region has 16 residues. CDR3 in amino acids: CASRPTPGQTYNEQFF. Written as DNA, the CDR3 is TGTGCCAGCAGACCGACTCCTGGACAGACTTACAATGAGCAGTTCTTC.

The chain links TRBV7-2 to TRBJ1-5, with D tentatively TRBD1 (6 bases). CDR3 length: 17 residues. Germline V gives CDR1 SGHTA, CDR2 FQGNSA. Deletions cut 0 bases from V and 6 bases from J, with 18 bases between. Here the CDR3 DNA reads TGTGCCAGCAGCTTAGCTCCCACCCAGGGGACGGGTCAGCCCCAGCATTTT. This sequence encodes CASSLAPTQGTGQPQHF.

V usage is TRBV11-2 and J usage is TRBJ2-1; D uncertain. Germline CDR1 reads SGHAT; CDR2 reads FQNNGV. V dropped 3 bases and J dropped 6 bases, with 15 bases sitting between them. This CDR3 comprises 15 residues. This CDR3 is CASSFFGDATNEQFF. The CDR3, as DNA: TGTGCCAGCAGCTTTTTCGGAGACGCGACCAATGAGCAGTTCTTC. The full variable domain, its missing parts supplied by reference TRBV11-2 and TRBJ2-1, is EAGVAQSPRYKIIEKRQSVAFWCNPISGHATLYWYQQILGQGPKLLIQFQNNGVVDDSQLPKDRFSAERLKGVDSTLKIQPAKLEDSAVYLCASSFFGDATNEQFFGPGTRLTVL.

This rearrangement joins TRBV7-9 to TRBJ2-1, with no clear D. Germline V gene sequence: CDR1 SEHNR, CDR2 FQNEAQ (reference sequence). The CDR3 sequence is 12 residues long. V lost 5 bases to trimming and J lost 7 bases, with 9 bases between them. The CDR3 loop reads CASSRGGNEQFF. In DNA form, the CDR3 reads TGTGCCAGCAGCCGTGGTGGGAATGAGCAGTTCTTC.

The V gene is TRBV6-1, the J gene TRBJ1-1, with a weak D call TRBD1 (6 bases). Germline assignment: CDR1 MNHNS and CDR2 SASEGT. The CDR3 is 17 amino acids. Deletions cut 0 bases from V and 0 bases from J, with 14 bases between. The CDR3 protein is CASSEAPGAAMNTEAFF. The CDR3 DNA reads as TGTGCCAGCAGTGAAGCGCCGGGGGCCGCCATGAACACTGAAGCTTTCTTT.

Notes on this clone: One end of the junction fails to match germline, which may point to a read error. The chain employs TRBV9 and TRBJ2-3; no clear D gene. The CDR3 sequence is 14 residues long. CDR1 is SGDLS and CDR2 is YYNGEE in the germline V gene. Here the CDR3 DNA reads TGTACCAGCAGCGTATCAAGACACACAGATACGCAGTATTTT. It is translated as CTSSVSRHTDTQYF.

The genes are TRBV7-9 and TRBJ1-3, with no clear D. This CDR3 region has 13 residues. Germline loops: CDR1 SEHNR, CDR2 FQNEAQ (reference sequence). V was clipped by 2 bases and J by 4 bases, with 6 bases between them. The CDR3 nucleotides are TGTGCCAGCAGCTTAAGCTCCGGAAACACCATATATTTT. It is translated as CASSLSSGNTIYF.

V usage is TRBV28 and J usage is TRBJ1-3; TRBD1 agrees at 8 bases. The CDR3 has 16 amino acids. Per the germline V gene, CDR1 is MDHEN and CDR2 is SYDVKM. V dropped 4 bases and J dropped 1; count of bases not matched to a gene: 6. CDR3 in DNA: TGTGCCAGCAGTTCCCCAGGGGGCAGATCTGGAAACACCATATATTTT. It translates to CASSSPGGRSGNTIYF.

This clone showed up many times. This chain links TRBV2 with TRBJ2-1; unclear D gene. Trimming took 6 bases from V and 9 from J, leaving 9 bases between them. This CDR3 has 11 amino acids. Germline V gene lookup returns CDR1 SNHLY and CDR2 FYNNEI. CDR3 sequence: CASSYSGEQFF. CDR3 sequence (DNA): TGTGCCAGCAGCTATTCGGGTGAGCAGTTCTTC.

This sequence joins TRBV20-1 and TRBJ1-2; unclear D gene. This CDR3 contains 11 residues. Germline V lookup: CDR1 DFQATT, CDR2 SNEGSKA (reference sequence). With 2 bases removed from V and 8 bases from J, the gap between germline ends came to 9 bases. Here the CDR3 reads CSARRPSGYTF. In nucleotides, the CDR3 is TGCAGTGCTAGACGACCTTCCGGCTACACCTTC.

Written as DNA, the CDR3 is TGTGCCAGCAGCTTAGATGCGGGAAATACGCAGTATTTT. Translation: CASSLDAGNTQYF. The chain combines TRBV7-7 with TRBJ2-3; a possible D gene is TRBD2 (6 bases). The CDR3 has 13 amino acids. V lost 1 base to trimming and J lost 7 bases, with 9 bases between them. Germline values: CDR1 SSHAT, CDR2 FNYEAQ (reference sequence).

This clone was seen only a few times. The chain recombines TRBV6-1 with TRBJ2-5; 10 nucleotides align to TRBD2. The length of the CDR3 is 15 residues. Germline V CDR1 and CDR2: MNHNS, SASEGT. V lost 3 bases to trimming and J lost 3 bases; unmatched junction nucleotides: 4. CDR3 amino acids: CASSDWTSGKETQYF. As DNA, the CDR3 is TGTGCCAGCAGTGATTGGACTAGCGGAAAAGAGACCCAGTACTTC.

This rearrangement joins TRBV28 to TRBJ1-1; unclear D gene. Germline loops: CDR1 MDHEN, CDR2 SYDVKM. The CDR3 is made up of 14 amino acids. V was trimmed by 6 bases and J by 2 bases, leaving 13 bases between them. DNA for the CDR3: TGTGCCAGCAGCGTCTCCATTAGAAACACTGAAGCTTTCTTT. Encoded protein: CASSVSIRNTEAFF. Based on the CDR3 plus reference TRBV28 and TRBJ1-1, the full variable domain is DVKVTQSSRYLVKRTGEKVFLECVQDMDHENMFWYRQDPGLGLRLIYFSYDVKMKEKGDIPEGYSVSREKKERFSLILESASTNQTSMYLCASSVSIRNTEAFFGQGTRLTVV.

To note about this clone: A read error is likely, as this CDR3 ends without the conserved phenylalanine or tryptophan. The chain has TRBV7-2 and TRBJ1-2; TRBD1 might be the D (6 bases). V was clipped by 5 bases and J by 7 bases, with 14 bases between them. CDR1 and CDR2 from the germline V gene are SGHTA and FQGNSA. CDR3 length: 13 residues. The CDR3 protein is CASSVNTGTGYTY. DNA of the CDR3: TGTGCCAGCAGCGTTAACACAGGGACTGGCTACACCTAC.

The gene calls are TRBV6-6 and TRBJ2-1; a weak D match, TRBD2 (5 bases). V was cut by 6 bases and J by 7 bases, with 13 bases left in between. This CDR3 spans 13 amino acids. Germline V gives CDR1 MNHNY, CDR2 SVGAGI (reference sequence). The CDR3 sequence is CASRVPPGNEQFF. CDR3 nucleotides: TGTGCCAGCAGGGTCCCTCCGGGAAATGAGCAGTTCTTC.

The V gene is TRBV5-1, the J gene TRBJ1-2; D remains ambiguous. V lost 7 bases and J 4 bases, leaving 8 bases between the germline ends. Germline V gives CDR1 SGHRS, CDR2 YFSETQ. The CDR3 contains 11 residues. The CDR3 bases are TGCGCCAGCGGTGAGGGCTATGGCTACACCTTC. It specifies CASGEGYGYTF.

For this clone: Other DNA variants within this sample encode the same CDR3. The rearrangement joins TRBV18 to TRBJ1-1; D gene ambiguous. This CDR3 comprises 13 residues. CDR1 KGHSH and CDR2 LQKENI come from the germline V gene. V was cut by 5 bases and J by 3 bases, with 10 bases left in between. This CDR3 reads CASSSSRDTEAFF. CDR3 DNA: TGTGCCAGCTCATCCAGCCGGGACACTGAAGCTTTCTTT.

This chain connects TRBV7-9 to TRBJ2-2; no firm D call. The CDR3 has 13 amino acids. The V gene's germline CDR1 is SEHNR and CDR2 FQNEAQ (reference sequence). The V end was cut by 3 bases, the J end by 5 bases, with 7 bases between. In nucleotides, the CDR3 is TGTGCCAGCAGCTTTAAGGTTACCGGGGAGCTGTTTTTT. Translating it yields CASSFKVTGELFF.